A single TCR beta chain is shown here with its context. This record belongs to a study of blood T cell repertoires in COVID-19. Produced via immunoSEQ multiplex PCR; TCRdb's table is partial and in-frame only. The repertoire holds approximately 140,000 clones, with roughly 84% as singletons. CDR3 size: 16 residues. Trimming removed 0 bases from V and 2 bases from J, with 11 bases in between. Per the germline V gene, CDR1 is MNHEY and CDR2 is SVGAGI. The rearrangement links TRBV6-5 to TRBJ1-5; no clear D. The clonotype originates from a woman in her forties or fifties who had been exposed to COVID-19. Sequenced material: PBMCs or T cells enriched from blood (not recorded which). As DNA, the CDR3 is TGTGCCAGCAGTTACTCCTTTCAAACAGGCAATCAGCCCCAGCATTTT. As protein: CASSYSFQTGNQPQHF.